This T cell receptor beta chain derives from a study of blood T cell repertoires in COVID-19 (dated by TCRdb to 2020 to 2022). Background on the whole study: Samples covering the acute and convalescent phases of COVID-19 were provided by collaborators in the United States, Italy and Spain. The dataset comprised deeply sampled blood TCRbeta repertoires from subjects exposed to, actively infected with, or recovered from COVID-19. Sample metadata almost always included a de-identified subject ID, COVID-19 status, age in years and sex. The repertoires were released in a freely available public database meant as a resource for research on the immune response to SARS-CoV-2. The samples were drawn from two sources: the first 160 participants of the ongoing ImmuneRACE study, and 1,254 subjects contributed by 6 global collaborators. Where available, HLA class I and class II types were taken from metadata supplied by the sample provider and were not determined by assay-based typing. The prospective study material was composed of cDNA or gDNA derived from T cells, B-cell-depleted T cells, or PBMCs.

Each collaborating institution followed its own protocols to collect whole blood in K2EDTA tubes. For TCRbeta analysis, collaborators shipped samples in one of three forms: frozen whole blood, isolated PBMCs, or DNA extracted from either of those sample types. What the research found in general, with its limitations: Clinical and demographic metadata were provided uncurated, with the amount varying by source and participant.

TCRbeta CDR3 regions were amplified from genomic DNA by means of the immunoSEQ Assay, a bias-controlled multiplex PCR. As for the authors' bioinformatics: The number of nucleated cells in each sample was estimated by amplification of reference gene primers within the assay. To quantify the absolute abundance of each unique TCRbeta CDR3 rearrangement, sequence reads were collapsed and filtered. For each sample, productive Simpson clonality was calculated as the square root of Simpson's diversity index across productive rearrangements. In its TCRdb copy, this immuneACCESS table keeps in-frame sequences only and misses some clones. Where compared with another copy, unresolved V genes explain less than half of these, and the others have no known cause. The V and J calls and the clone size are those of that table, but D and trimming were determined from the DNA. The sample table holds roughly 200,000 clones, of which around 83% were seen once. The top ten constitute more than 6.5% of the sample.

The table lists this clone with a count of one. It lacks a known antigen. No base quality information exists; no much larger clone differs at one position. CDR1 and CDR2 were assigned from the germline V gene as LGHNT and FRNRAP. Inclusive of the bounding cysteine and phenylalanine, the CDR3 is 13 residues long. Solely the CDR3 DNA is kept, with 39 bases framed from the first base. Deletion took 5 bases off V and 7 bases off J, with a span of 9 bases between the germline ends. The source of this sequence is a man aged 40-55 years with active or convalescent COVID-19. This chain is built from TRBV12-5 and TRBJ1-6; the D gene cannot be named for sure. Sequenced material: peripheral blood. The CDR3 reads CASGPHKNSPLHF. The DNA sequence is TGTGCTAGTGGTCCTCACAAAAATTCACCCCTCCACTTT.